Below, 5 T cell receptor beta chains from the same sample are listed, as sequenced in a study of naive and memory T cell subsets. General observations from the study: Naive repertoires, especially CD8, held a few larger clonotypes, possibly memory cells re-expressing CD45RA.

The beta constant-region primer was an equimolar mix of two oligonucleotides covering TRBC1 and TRBC2. Ligated cDNA was amplified by four rounds of PCR with nested alpha and beta constant-region primers and SP2. TCRdb itself ran the UMI-ligation and nested PCR reads through MiXCR, one entry per CDR3 protein. This table holds 130,000 to 150,000 distinct CDR3 sequences, roughly 23% found once. Their antigen targets remain unknown. Sequencing was performed on naive CD4+ T cells from blood. These receptors all stem from a human donor in good health.

This clonotype came up a few times. This sequence joins TRBV5-1 and TRBJ2-1; no reliable D call. Germline lookup yields CDR1 SGHRS and CDR2 YFSETQ. Trimming stripped 0 bases from V and 9 bases from J, with 4 bases between. CDR3 length equals 11 residues. CDR3 loop: CASSLASEQFF. DNA of the CDR3: TGCGCCAGCAGCTTGGCCAGTGAGCAGTTCTTC.

This clonotype was seen only a few times. The rearrangement uses TRBV29-1 and TRBJ2-1, with 12 bases matching TRBD2. The J segment lost 9 bases and the V segment lost 5 bases, leaving 5 bases of the junction unmatched. The CDR3 is made up of 13 amino acids. In germline, CDR1 is SQVTM, CDR2 ANQGSEA. The CDR3 loop is CSVRLAGALEQFF. CDR3 sequence (DNA): TGCAGCGTTAGACTAGCGGGAGCACTTGAGCAGTTCTTC.

The table lists this clonotype with many counts. The rearrangement links TRBV30 to TRBJ1-1; possible D gene TRBD1, 6 bases. This CDR3 region has 13 residues. Germline V gene sequence: CDR1 GTSNPN, CDR2 SVGIG (reference sequence). The germline V and J ends were trimmed by 0 bases and 5 bases, with 10 bases remaining between them. The CDR3 reads CAWSVVRGTEAFF. The CDR3 nucleotides read TGTGCCTGGAGTGTTGTTAGGGGGACTGAAGCTTTCTTT. The full variable domain, its missing parts supplied by reference TRBV30 and TRBJ1-1, is SQTIHQWPATLVQPVGSPLSLECTVEGTSNPNLYWYRQAAGRGLQLLFYSVGIGQISSEVPQNLSASRPQDRQFILSSKKLLLSDSGFYLCAWSVVRGTEAFFGQGTRLTVV.

This clonotype was picked up a small number of times. This chain uses TRBV12-5 with TRBJ2-1; the match to TRBD2 covers 11 bases. Germline V CDR1 and CDR2: LGHNT, FRNRAP. The ends lost 6 bases at V and 4 bases at J; junction bases unmatched: 8. This CDR3 spans 16 amino acids. The CDR3 DNA reads TGTGCTAGTGGCTTACGACTAGCGGGATCTTACAATGAGCAGTTCTTC. It is translated as CASGLRLAGSYNEQFF.

V gene TRBV12-3 or TRBV12-4 combines with J gene TRBJ2-3; D may be TRBD2 (6 bases). This CDR3 spans 14 amino acids. The ends were cut back, 7 bases at V and 1 base at J, with 12 bases in the middle. The CDR3 DNA reads TGTGCCAGCAAAGCGGGCGGGGGCACAGATACGCAGTATTTT. It specifies CASKAGGGTDTQYF.